One sample yielded the 17 T cell receptor beta chains listed below, sequenced in a study of cytomegalovirus exposure and HLA in healthy donors. This PCR relied on a set of 60 Vbeta primers and 13 Jbeta primers. Sequencing used immunoSEQ multiplex PCR; TCRdb keeps in-frame clones, though not all of them. The profile shows some 200,000 clones, over 80% of them singletons. The source material was PBMCs. The source is a man aged 50 to 60 in good health and CMV-seronegative.

This chain connects TRBV19 to TRBJ1-5, with 7 nucleotides matching TRBD1. CDR3 size: 14 residues. CDR1 LNHDA and CDR2 SQIVND come from the germline V gene (reference sequence). The J segment lost 7 bases and the V segment lost 7 bases, leaving 10 bases of the junction unmatched. DNA for the CDR3: TGTGCCAGTAACCTAAGACAGGGAAGGCAGCCCCAGCATTTT. Translating it yields CASNLRQGRQPQHF.

The chain combines TRBV7-3 with TRBJ2-2; D is unresolved. The V gene's germline CDR1 is SGHTA and CDR2 FQGTGA. With 1 base removed from V and 6 bases from J, the gap between germline ends came to 9 bases. This CDR3 is built from 14 residues. This CDR3 reads CASSLSLSAGELFF. As DNA, the CDR3 is TGTGCCAGCAGCTTAAGTTTGAGCGCCGGGGAGCTGTTTTTT.

The chain recombines TRBV6-5 with TRBJ2-3, with a possible D match to TRBD2 (6 bases). V was pared by 4 bases and J by 8 bases, with 16 bases between. The CDR3 runs 14 residues. Germline V gene lookup returns CDR1 MNHEY and CDR2 SVGAGI. The CDR3 DNA reads TGTGCCAGCAGTTCGACTAGTTATAGAAGTACGCAGTATTTT. Translation: CASSSTSYRSTQYF.

The V and J genes are TRBV6-6 and TRBJ2-1; 7 bases are shared with TRBD1. The junction had 3 bases not matched to a gene; V was cut back by 2 bases and J by 2 bases. Germline CDR1 MNHNY, CDR2 SVGAGI (reference sequence). The CDR3 runs 15 residues. The CDR3 loop is CASSYATGAYNEQFF. The CDR3 region has the DNA TGTGCCAGCAGTTACGCCACAGGGGCCTACAATGAGCAGTTCTTC.

The count of this clone is one. This chain joins TRBV19 and TRBJ1-2, with unresolved D. This CDR3 spans 11 amino acids. V shed 6 bases and J shed 2 bases, with 4 bases lying between them. Germline lookup yields CDR1 LNHDA and CDR2 SQIVND (reference sequence). The CDR3, as DNA: TGTGCCAGTAGGCGGAACTATGGCTACACCTTC. It yields the protein CASRRNYGYTF.

This clone came up once. CDR3: CASSSGTGIEQFF. As DNA, the CDR3 is TGTGCCAGCAGCTCCGGGACAGGGATTGAGCAGTTCTTC. The rearrangement joins TRBV9 to TRBJ2-1, with TRBD1 matching 9 bases. The junction had 5 bases not matched to a gene; V was cut back by 4 bases and J by 9 bases. The CDR3 runs to 13 residues. The germline V gene has CDR1 SGDLS and CDR2 YYNGEE.

The chain carries TRBV15 and TRBJ2-1; 11 bases are shared with TRBD2. This CDR3 is 16 amino acids long. Trimming removed 0 bases from V and 8 bases from J; junction bases left unmatched: 6. CDR1 LNHNV and CDR2 YYDKDF come from the germline V gene (reference sequence). The CDR3: CATSREASGGFYEQFF. Written as DNA, the CDR3 is TGTGCCACCAGCAGAGAGGCTAGCGGGGGGTTTTATGAGCAGTTCTTC.

The chain recombines TRBV6-5 with TRBJ1-6; TRBD1 is a possible D gene (6 bases). CDR3 length: 15 residues. The germline V gene has CDR1 MNHEY and CDR2 SVGAGI. V gave up 2 bases and J gave up 9 bases, with 14 bases separating them. CDR3 sequence reads: CASSYGTGLGSPLHF. CDR3 nucleotide sequence: TGTGCCAGCAGTTACGGTACAGGGTTAGGTTCACCCCTCCACTTT.

The chain joins TRBV7-9 to TRBJ1-5; D gene ambiguous. The CDR3 runs 14 residues. V lost 0 bases to trimming and J lost 1 base, with 4 bases between them. CDR1 SEHNR and CDR2 FQNEAQ come from the germline V gene (reference sequence). Here the CDR3 reads CASSLAGSNQPQHF. The CDR3 nucleotides are TGTGCCAGCAGCTTAGCGGGCAGCAATCAGCCCCAGCATTTT.

The V gene is TRBV5-5, the J gene TRBJ2-7, with D perhaps matching TRBD1 (6 bases). The length of the CDR3 is 14 residues. Germline CDR1 and CDR2: SGHKS and YYEKEE (reference sequence). V was cut by 1 base and J by 5 bases, with 13 bases left in between. For the CDR3, the DNA is TGTGCCAGCAGCTTGCACCCAGGGGAGAACGAGCAGTACTTC. This gives the protein CASSLHPGENEQYF.

The J gene is TRBJ2-1, the V gene TRBV2; tentative D call: TRBD2 (6 bases). In germline, CDR1 is SNHLY, CDR2 FYNNEI. There are 14 residues in the CDR3. V was cut by 7 bases and J by 3 bases, with 13 bases left in between. This CDR3 reads CASIGSFGYNEQFF. As DNA, the CDR3 is TGTGCCAGCATCGGGAGTTTTGGCTACAATGAGCAGTTCTTC.

This chain links TRBV27 with TRBJ2-1; D may be TRBD2 (5 bases). Germline values: CDR1 MNHEY, CDR2 SMNVEV (reference sequence). V was cut by 3 bases and J by 0 bases, with 15 bases left in between. The CDR3 loop spans 17 amino acids. CDR3 in amino acids: CASSFLALANSYNEQFF. CDR3 DNA: TGTGCCAGCAGTTTTCTCGCGCTAGCCAACTCCTACAATGAGCAGTTCTTC.

A remark on this clone: One junction end does not reproduce the germline sequence, and a read error may be involved. The V and J genes are TRBV6-6 and TRBJ2-5; D is uncertain. This CDR3 is 10 amino acids long. From germline, CDR1 is MNHNY and CDR2 SVGAGI (reference sequence). DNA of the CDR3: TGTGCCACCAACCAGGAGACCCAGTACTTC. Translated: CATNQETQYF.

This clone was counted a few times. The chain combines TRBV6-1 with TRBJ1-1, with unresolved D. CDR3 size: 18 residues. CDR1 is MNHNS and CDR2 is SASEGT in the germline V gene. Trimming stripped 0 bases from V and 1 base from J, with 18 bases between. CDR3 in amino acids: CASSEASGLGRGNTEAFF. In DNA form, the CDR3 reads TGTGCCAGCAGTGAAGCGTCGGGGTTAGGACGGGGGAACACTGAAGCTTTCTTT.

The rearrangement joins TRBV7-2 to TRBJ2-3; no clear D gene. The CDR3 is 13 amino acids. Germline CDR1 is SGHTA and CDR2 is FQGNSA. Trimming shortened V by 3 bases and J by 1 base, and 5 bases separated the two germline ends. CDR3 region: CASSFRGTDTQYF. The CDR3 nucleotides read TGTGCCAGCAGCTTCCGGGGCACAGATACGCAGTATTTT.

The chain carries TRBV19 and TRBJ2-2; a weak D match, TRBD1 (7 bases). This CDR3 has 18 amino acids. Germline V lookup: CDR1 LNHDA, CDR2 SQIVND (reference sequence). V was cut by 7 bases and J by 0 bases, with 21 bases left in between. Here the CDR3 DNA reads TGTGCCAGTACGACGAGGGGGCGTGGCGGGGCGAACACCGGGGAGCTGTTTTTT. This sequence encodes CASTTRGRGGANTGELFF.

This chain connects TRBV19 to TRBJ2-3, with a weak D call TRBD1 (5 bases). V was trimmed by 7 bases and J by 2 bases, leaving 13 bases between them. Germline V gene lookup returns CDR1 LNHDA and CDR2 SQIVND (reference sequence). CDR3 length: 14 amino acids. DNA for the CDR3: TGTGCCAGTAAGGGGCTAACATCCACAGATACGCAGTATTTT. Its protein product is CASKGLTSTDTQYF.